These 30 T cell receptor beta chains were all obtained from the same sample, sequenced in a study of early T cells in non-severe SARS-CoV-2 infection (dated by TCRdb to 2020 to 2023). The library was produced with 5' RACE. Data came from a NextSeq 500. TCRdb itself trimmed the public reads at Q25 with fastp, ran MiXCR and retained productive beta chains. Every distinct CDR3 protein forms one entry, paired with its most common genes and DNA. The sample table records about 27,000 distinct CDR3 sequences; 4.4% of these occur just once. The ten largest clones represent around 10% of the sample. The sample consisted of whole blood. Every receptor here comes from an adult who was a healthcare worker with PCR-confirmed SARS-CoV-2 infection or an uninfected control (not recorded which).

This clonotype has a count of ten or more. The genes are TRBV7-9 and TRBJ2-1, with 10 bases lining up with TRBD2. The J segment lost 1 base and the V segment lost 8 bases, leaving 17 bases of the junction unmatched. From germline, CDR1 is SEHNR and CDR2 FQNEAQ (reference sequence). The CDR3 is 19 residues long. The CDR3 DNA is TGTGCCAGCGCGGAGGGAGGGCTAGCGGGAGCCGCTTCCTACAATGAGCAGTTCTTC. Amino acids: CASAEGGLAGAASYNEQFF.

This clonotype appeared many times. DNA of the CDR3: TGTGCCAGCAGCGTATACGGAGCTAACTATGGCTACACCTTC. It is translated as CASSVYGANYGYTF. The rearrangement uses TRBV9 and TRBJ1-2; D gene uncertain. Trimming cost V 1 base and J 0 bases, with 7 bases left between them. Germline V lookup: CDR1 SGDLS, CDR2 YYNGEE. CDR3 length: 14 residues.

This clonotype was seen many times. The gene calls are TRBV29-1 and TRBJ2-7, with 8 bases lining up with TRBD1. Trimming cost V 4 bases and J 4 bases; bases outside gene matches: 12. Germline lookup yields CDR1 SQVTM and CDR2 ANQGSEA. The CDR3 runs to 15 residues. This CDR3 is CSVAPSGGLGYEQYF. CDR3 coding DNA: TGCAGCGTTGCGCCATCAGGGGGCTTAGGGTACGAGCAGTACTTC.

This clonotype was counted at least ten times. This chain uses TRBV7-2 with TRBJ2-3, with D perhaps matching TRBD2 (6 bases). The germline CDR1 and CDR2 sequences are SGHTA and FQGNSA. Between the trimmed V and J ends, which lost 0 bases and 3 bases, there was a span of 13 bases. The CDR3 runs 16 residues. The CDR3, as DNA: TGTGCCAGCAGCTTAGCGGCGGGACTTTGGACAGATACGCAGTATTTT. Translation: CASSLAAGLWTDTQYF.

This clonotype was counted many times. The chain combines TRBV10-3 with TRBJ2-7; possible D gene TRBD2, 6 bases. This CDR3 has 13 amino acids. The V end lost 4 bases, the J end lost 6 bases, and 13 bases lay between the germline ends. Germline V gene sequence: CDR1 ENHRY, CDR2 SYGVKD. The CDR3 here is CAISGSEGGEQYV. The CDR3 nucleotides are TGTGCCATCAGTGGGTCGGAGGGTGGCGAGCAGTACGTC.

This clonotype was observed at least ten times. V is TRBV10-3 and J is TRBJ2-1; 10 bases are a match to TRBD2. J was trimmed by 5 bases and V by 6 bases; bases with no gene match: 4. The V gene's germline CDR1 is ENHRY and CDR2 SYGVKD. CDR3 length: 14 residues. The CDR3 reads CAIRGTSVDNEQFF. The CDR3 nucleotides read TGTGCCATCAGGGGGACTAGCGTAGACAATGAGCAGTTCTTC.

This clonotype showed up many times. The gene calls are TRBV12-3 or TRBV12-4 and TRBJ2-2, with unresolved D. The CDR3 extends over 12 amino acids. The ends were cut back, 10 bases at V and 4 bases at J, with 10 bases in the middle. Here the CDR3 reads CATSPGTGELFF. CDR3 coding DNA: TGTGCCACTTCGCCCGGCACCGGGGAGCTGTTTTTT.

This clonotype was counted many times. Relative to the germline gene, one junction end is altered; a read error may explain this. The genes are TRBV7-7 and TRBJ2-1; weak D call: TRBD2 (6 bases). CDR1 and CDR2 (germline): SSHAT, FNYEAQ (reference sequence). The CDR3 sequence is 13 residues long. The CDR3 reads CASSPEGWNEQFF. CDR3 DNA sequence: TGTGCTAGCAGCCCGGAGGGATGGAATGAGCAGTTCTTC.

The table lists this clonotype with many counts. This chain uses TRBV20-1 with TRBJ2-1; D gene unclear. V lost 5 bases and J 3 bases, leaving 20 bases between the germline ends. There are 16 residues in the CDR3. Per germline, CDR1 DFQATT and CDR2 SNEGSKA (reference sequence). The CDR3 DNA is TGCAGTGCTGAACGGCCGACCCCTCCCTACTACAATGAGCAGTTCTTC. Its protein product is CSAERPTPPYYNEQFF.

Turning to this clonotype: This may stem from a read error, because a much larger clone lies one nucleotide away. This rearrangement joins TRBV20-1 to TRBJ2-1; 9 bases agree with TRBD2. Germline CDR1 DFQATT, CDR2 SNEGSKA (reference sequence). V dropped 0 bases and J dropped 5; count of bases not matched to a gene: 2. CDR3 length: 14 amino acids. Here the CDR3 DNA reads TGCAGTGCTAGAGATCTAGCGGGGAACAATGAGCAGTTCTTC. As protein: CSARDLAGNNEQFF.

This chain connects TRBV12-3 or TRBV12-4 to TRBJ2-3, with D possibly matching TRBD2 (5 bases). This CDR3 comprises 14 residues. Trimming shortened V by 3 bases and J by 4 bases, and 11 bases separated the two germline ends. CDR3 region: CASSFRLAADTQYF. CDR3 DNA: TGTGCCAGCAGTTTTCGCCTAGCAGCAGATACGCAGTATTTT.

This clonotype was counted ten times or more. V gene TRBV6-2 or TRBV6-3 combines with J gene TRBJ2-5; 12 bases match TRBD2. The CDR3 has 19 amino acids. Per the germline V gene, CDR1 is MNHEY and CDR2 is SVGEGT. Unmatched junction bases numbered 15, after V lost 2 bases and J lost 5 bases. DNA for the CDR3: TGTGCCAGCAGTTACGCCCAAGGACTAGCGGGAACCCAGGCGGAGACCCAGTACTTC. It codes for CASSYAQGLAGTQAETQYF.

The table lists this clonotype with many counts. The CDR3: CSAREQGGEQFF. The CDR3 nucleotides read TGCAGTGCTAGAGAGCAGGGTGGGGAGCAGTTCTTC. The chain is built from TRBV20-1 and TRBJ2-1; tentative D call: TRBD1 (5 bases). The germline CDR1 and CDR2 sequences are DFQATT and SNEGSKA (reference sequence). CDR3 length: 12 residues. The V gene lost 0 bases and the J gene lost 10 bases, with 10 bases spanning the gap.

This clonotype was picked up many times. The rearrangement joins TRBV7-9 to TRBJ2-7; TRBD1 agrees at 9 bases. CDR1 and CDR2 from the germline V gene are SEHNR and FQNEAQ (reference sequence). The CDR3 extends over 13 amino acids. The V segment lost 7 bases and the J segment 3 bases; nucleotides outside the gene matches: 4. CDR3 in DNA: TGTGCCAGCACCGGGACAGGGAACTACGAGCAGTACTTC. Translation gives CASTGTGNYEQYF.

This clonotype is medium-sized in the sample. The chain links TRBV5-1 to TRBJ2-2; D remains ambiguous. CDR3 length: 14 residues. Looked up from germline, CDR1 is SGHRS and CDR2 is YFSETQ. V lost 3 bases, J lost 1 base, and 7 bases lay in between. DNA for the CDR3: TGCGCCAGCAGCTCCCCAGGGAACACCGGGGAGCTGTTTTTT. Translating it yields CASSSPGNTGELFF.

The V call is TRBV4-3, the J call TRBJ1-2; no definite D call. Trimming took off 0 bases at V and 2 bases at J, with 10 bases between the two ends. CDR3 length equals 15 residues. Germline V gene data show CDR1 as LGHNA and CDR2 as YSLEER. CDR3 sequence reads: CASSQDVSTNYGYTF. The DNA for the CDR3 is TGCGCCAGCAGCCAAGACGTCAGTACAAACTATGGCTACACCTTC.

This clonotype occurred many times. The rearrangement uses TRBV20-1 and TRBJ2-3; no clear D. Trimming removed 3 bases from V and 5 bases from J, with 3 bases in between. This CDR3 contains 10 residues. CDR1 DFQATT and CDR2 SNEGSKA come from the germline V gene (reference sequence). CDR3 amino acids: CSASQDTQYF. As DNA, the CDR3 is TGCAGTGCTAGCCAAGATACGCAGTATTTT.

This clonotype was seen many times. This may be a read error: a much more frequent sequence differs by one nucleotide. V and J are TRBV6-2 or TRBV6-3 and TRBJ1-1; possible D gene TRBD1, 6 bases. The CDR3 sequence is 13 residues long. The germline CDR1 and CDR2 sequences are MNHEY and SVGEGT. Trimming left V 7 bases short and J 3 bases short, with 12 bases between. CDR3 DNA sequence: TGTGCCAGCACCAAAACAGGGTACACTGAAGCTTTCTTT. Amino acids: CASTKTGYTEAFF.

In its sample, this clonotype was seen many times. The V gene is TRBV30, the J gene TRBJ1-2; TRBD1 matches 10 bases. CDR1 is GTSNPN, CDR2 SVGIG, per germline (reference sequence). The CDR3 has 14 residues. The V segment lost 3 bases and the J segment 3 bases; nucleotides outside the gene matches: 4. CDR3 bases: TGTGCCTGGAGCCCAGGACAGGGGGACTATGGCTACACCTTC. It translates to CAWSPGQGDYGYTF.

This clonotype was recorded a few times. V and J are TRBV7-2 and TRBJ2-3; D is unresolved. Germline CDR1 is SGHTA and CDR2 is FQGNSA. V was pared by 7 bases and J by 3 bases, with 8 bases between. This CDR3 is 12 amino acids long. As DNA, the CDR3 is TGTGCCAGCACCTCCTATACAGATACGCAGTATTTT. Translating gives CASTSYTDTQYF.

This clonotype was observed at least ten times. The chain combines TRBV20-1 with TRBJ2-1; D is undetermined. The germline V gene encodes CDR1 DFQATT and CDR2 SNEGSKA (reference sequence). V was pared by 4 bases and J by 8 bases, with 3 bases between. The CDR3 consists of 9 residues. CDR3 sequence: CSANHEQFF. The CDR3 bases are TGCAGTGCTAACCATGAGCAGTTCTTC.

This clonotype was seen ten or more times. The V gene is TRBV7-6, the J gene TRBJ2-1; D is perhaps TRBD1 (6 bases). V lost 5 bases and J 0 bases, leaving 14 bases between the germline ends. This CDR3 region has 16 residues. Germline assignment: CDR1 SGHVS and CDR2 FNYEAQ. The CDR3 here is CASSKRQDRSYNEQFF. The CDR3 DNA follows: TGTGCCAGCAGCAAGCGACAGGACCGCTCCTACAATGAGCAGTTCTTC.

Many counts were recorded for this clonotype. The CDR3 DNA sequence: TGCGCCAGCAGCCAAGCCACAGGGGTGATGTTGGATGAGCAGTTCTTC. Amino acid sequence: CASSQATGVMLDEQFF. The rearrangement uses TRBV4-3 and TRBJ2-1; 7 bases map to TRBD1. Trimming at V came to 1 base and at J to 8 bases, leaving 11 bases not matched to a gene. CDR3 length: 16 residues. Germline CDR1 and CDR2: LGHNA and YSLEER.

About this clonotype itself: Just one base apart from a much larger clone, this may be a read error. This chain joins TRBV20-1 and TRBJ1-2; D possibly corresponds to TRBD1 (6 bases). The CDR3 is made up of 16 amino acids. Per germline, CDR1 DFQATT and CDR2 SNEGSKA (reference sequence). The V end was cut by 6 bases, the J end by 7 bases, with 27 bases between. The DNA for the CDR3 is TGCAGTGCCCCCGACGGGCAGGGGCAAGATCTTTGTGGCTACACCTTC. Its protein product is CSAPDGQGQDLCGYTF.

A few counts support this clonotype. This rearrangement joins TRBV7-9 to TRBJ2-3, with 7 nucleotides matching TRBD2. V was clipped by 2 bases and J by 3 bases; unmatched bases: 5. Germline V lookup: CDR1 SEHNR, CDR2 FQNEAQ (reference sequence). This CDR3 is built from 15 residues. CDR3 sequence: CASSLHGTTTDTQYF. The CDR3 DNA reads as TGTGCCAGCAGCTTACATGGGACTACAACAGATACGCAGTATTTT.

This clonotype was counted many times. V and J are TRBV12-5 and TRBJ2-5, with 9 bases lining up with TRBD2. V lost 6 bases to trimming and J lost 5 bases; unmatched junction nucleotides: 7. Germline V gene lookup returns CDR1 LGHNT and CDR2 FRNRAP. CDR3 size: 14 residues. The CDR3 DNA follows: TGTGCTAGTGGCCTGGGACTAGCCGATGAGACCCAGTACTTC. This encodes CASGLGLADETQYF.

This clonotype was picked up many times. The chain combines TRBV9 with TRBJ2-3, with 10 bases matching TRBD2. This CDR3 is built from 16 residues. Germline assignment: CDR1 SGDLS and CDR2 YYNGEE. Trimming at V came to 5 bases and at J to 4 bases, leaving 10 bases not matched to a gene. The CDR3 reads CASSLAGVTSPDTQYF. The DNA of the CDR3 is TGTGCCAGCAGTCTAGCGGGAGTAACCTCGCCAGATACGCAGTATTTT.

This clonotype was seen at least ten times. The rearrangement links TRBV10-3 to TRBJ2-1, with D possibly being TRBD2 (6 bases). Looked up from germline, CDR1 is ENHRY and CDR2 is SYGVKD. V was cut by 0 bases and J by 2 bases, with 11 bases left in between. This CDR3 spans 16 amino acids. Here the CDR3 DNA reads TGTGCCATCAGTGAGTCGGGAGGACACCCCTACAATGAGCAGTTCTTC. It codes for CAISESGGHPYNEQFF.

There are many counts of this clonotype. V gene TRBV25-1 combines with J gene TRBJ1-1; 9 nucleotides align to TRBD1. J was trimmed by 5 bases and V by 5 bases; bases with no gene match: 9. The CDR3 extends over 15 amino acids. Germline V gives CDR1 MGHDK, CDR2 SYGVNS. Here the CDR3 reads CASSNPTGGGTEAFF. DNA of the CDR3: TGTGCCAGCAGTAACCCGACAGGGGGGGGAACTGAAGCTTTCTTT.

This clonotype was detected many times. The chain's CDR3 is CASSSSRLAALGAYEQYV. The CDR3 coding sequence is TGTGCCAGCAGCTCGAGTCGTCTAGCGGCCCTCGGCGCATACGAGCAGTACGTC. V usage is TRBV7-2 and J usage is TRBJ2-7; 7 nucleotides align to TRBD2. The germline V gene has CDR1 SGHTA and CDR2 FQGNSA. CDR3 length equals 18 residues. Trimming cost V 4 bases and J 4 bases; bases outside gene matches: 19.